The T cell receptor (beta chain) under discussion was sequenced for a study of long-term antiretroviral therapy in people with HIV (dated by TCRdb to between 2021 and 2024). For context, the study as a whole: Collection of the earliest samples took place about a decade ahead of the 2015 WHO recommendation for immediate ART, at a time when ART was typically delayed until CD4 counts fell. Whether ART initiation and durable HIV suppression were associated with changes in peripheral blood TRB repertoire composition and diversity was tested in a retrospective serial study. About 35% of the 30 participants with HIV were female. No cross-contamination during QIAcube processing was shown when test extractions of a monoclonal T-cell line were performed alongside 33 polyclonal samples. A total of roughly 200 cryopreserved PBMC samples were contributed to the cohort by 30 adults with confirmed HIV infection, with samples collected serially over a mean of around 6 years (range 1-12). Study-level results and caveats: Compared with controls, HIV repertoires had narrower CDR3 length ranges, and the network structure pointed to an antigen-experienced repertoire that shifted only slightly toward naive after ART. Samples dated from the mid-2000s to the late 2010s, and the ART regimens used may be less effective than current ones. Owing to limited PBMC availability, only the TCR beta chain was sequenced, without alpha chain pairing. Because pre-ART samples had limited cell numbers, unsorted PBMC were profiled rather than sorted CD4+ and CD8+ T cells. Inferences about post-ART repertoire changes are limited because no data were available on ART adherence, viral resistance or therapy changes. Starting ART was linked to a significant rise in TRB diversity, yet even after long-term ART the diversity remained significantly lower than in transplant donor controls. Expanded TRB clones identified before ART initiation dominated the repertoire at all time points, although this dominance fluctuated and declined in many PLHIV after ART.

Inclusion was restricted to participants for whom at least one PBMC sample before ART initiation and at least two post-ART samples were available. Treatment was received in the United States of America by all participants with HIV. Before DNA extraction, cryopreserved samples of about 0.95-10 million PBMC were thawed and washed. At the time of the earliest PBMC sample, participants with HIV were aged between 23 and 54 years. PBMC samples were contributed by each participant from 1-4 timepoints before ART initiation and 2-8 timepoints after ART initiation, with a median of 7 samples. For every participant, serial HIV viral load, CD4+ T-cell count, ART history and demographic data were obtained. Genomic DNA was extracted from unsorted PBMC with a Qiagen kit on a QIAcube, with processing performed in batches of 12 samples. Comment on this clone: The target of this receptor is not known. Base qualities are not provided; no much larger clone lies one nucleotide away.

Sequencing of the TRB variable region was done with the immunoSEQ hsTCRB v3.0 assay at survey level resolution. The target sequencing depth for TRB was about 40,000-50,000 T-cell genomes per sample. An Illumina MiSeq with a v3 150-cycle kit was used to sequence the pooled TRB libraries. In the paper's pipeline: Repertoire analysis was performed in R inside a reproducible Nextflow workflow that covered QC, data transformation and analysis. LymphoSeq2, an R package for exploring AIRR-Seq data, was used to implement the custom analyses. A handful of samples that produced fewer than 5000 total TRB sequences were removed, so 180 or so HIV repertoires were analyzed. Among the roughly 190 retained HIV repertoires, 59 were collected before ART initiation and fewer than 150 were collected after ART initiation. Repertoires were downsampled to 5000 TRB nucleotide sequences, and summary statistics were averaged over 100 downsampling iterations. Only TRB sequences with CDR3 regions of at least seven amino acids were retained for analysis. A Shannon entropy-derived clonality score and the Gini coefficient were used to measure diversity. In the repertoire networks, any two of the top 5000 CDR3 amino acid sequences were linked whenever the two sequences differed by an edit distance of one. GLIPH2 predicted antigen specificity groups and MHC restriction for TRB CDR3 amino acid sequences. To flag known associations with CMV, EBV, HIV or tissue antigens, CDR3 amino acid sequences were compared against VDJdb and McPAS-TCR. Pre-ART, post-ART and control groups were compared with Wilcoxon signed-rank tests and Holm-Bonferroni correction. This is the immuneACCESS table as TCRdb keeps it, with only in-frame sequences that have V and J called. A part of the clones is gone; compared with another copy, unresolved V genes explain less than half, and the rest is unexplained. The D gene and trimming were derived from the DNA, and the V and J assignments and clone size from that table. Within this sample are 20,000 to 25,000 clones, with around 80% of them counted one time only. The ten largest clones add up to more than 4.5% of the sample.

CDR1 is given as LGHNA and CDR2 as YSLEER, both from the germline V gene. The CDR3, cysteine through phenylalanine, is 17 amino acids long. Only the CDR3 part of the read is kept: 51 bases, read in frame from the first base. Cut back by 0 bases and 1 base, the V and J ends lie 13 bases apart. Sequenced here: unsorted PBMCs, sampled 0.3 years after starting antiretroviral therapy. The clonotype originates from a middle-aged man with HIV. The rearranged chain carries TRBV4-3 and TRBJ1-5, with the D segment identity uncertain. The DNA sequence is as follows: TGCGCCAGCAGCCAAGATCCGGCTGGGCTCAGCAATCAGCCCCAGCATTTT. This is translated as CASSQDPAGLSNQPQHF.